The clone carrying this TCR beta chain came up a few times. Its cognate antigen is unknown. The data were taken from a study of PD-L1 blockade in urothelial cancer. Study-level background: Of approximately 30 patients, twenty-five were males with bladder-origin urothelial cancer. Blood gave a median around 140,000 T cells.

Overall study results and limits: The study found that durable-benefit patients expanded tumor-associated blood clones more at 3 weeks.

Regarding time point: pretreatment peripheral blood. Per-patient samples, pretreatment and on-treatment, numbered 1 to 8. The protocol was immunoSEQ multiplex PCR, while the TCRdb copy is restricted to in-frame clones and leaves out a portion. The sample has about 63,000 clones; more than 80% are singletons. Trimming removed 2 bases at V and 0 bases at J, with 14 bases between. Germline V CDR1 and CDR2: MRHNA, SNTAGT. The CDR3 consists of 17 residues. Sequenced material: PBMCs, taken around atezolizumab (anti-PD-L1) treatment. The chain is built from TRBV6-4 and TRBJ2-1, with D perhaps TRBD1 (6 bases). The TCR was taken from an older man with urothelial cancer. The CDR3 nucleotides are TGTGCCAGCAGTGACCCAGGGGACGCGAGCTCCTACAATGAGCAGTTCTTC. As protein: CASSDPGDASSYNEQFF.